This T cell receptor beta chain was sequenced in a study of naive and memory T cell subsets. The table lists this clonotype with many counts. Deletions cut 0 bases from V and 10 bases from J, with 14 bases between. Per germline, CDR1 SGHRS and CDR2 YFSETQ. This CDR3 is built from 15 residues. Ligated cDNA underwent four rounds of PCR with nested alpha and beta constant region primers and SP2. TCRdb fed the 5' RACE reads into MiXCR, producing one record per CDR3 protein. Of about 32,000 distinct CDR3 sequences in the sample, approximately 16% were seen once. A UMI-containing oligonucleotide was joined by 3' ligation to the TCR cDNA template.

This receptor was identified in a female donor in good health. The chain is built from TRBV5-1 and TRBJ1-6, with D possibly matching TRBD1 (5 bases). The CDR3 sequence: CASSLGGSTGSPLHF. The CDR3 DNA sequence: TGCGCCAGCAGCTTGGGCGGCAGCACAGGCTCACCCCTCCACTTT.